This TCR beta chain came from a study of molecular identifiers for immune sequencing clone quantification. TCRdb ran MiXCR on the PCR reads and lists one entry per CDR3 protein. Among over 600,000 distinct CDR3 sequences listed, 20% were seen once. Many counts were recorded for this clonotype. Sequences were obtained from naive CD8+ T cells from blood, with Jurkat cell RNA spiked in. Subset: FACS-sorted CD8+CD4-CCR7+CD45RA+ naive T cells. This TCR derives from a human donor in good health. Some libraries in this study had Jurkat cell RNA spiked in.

The CDR3 reads CASSASYEQYF. The CDR3 DNA sequence: TGTGCCAGCAGTGCCTCCTACGAGCAGTACTTC. The chain joins TRBV6-1 to TRBJ2-7, with D unresolved. Trimming took off 4 bases at V and 0 bases at J, with 1 base between the two ends. CDR3 length: 11 amino acids. Germline V gene lookup returns CDR1 MNHNS and CDR2 SASEGT.